This TCR beta chain was sequenced for a study of cytomegalovirus exposure and HLA in healthy donors. With 60 Vbeta and 13 Jbeta primers, the PCR was carried out. Clones were read by immunoSEQ multiplex PCR, and TCRdb kept only the in-frame ones, dropping some. Of about 61,000 clones in the sample, roughly 90% were seen once. The V segment lost 0 bases and the J segment 7 bases; nucleotides outside the gene matches: 8. Germline V gives CDR1 LGHNA, CDR2 YNFKEQ. This CDR3 contains 15 residues. This clone was recorded only once. Sequenced material: PBMCs. The chain uses TRBV4-2 and TRBJ2-7; TRBD2 matches 8 bases. This receptor was obtained from a man younger than 45 in good health and CMV-seropositive. Written as DNA, the CDR3 is TGTGCCAGCAGCCAAGACTCCGGGAGGGCCTGGGAGCAGTACTTC. Translation gives CASSQDSGRAWEQYF.